Listed below are T cell receptor beta chains from one sample, sequenced in a study of blood T cell repertoires in COVID-19. Assay: immunoSEQ multiplex PCR; the TCRdb copy retains only in-frame clones and omits some. The sample includes roughly 250,000 clones, around 92% seen only once; the top ten take around 2.5%. Sequenced sample: peripheral blood. These receptors were obtained from a person aged 18-30 years with COVID-19, enrolled during active disease. The CDR3 runs from the conserved cysteine through the conserved F or W.

J | V | CDR3
TRBJ1-3 | TRBV28 | CASSFLGTGVHTIYF
TRBJ1-2 | TRBV6-5 | CASSRGQGNYGYTF
TRBJ1-5 | TRBV9 | CASSGGRGLNQPQHF
TRBJ1-5 | TRBV6-1 | CASSERAQGAFQPQHF
TRBJ2-2 | TRBV19 | CASSSRQGPPGELFF
TRBJ2-1 | TRBV7-9 | CASSSVRNRGYNEQFF
TRBJ1-1 | TRBV6-5 | CASSETMNTEAFF
TRBJ1-4 | TRBV27 | CASSFGQGGVRTNEKLFF
TRBJ2-5 | TRBV5-6 | CASSLRLAGGETQYF
TRBJ2-2 | TRBV28 | CASRLSGRSGELFF
TRBJ2-5 | TRBV3-1/TRBV3-2 | CASSQVVQTQYF
TRBJ1-2 | TRBV27 | CASSLLAQQGSVHNYGYTF
TRBJ2-3 | TRBV13 | CASSLLLAGAQGDTQYF
TRBJ2-3 | TRBV5-1 | CASSLGYRVGSTDTQYF
TRBJ2-7 | TRBV24-1 | CATSAPGTYEQYF
TRBJ1-4 | TRBV4-1 | CASSVRGDRGLDEKLFF
TRBJ1-1 | TRBV18 | CASTTGVNTEAFF
TRBJ1-2 | TRBV6-4 | CASSDFRGLGYTF
TRBJ2-7 | TRBV7-9 | CASSLGAHYEQYF
TRBJ2-7 | TRBV7-9 | CASSLARGMDEQYF
TRBJ2-1 | TRBV19 | CASSTGLEINEQFF
TRBJ2-2 | TRBV5-1 | CASSLQMVNTGELFF
TRBJ2-3 | TRBV7-8 | CASSWSGSPTDTQYF
TRBJ2-5 | TRBV28 | CASSTPRARGETQYF
TRBJ2-1 | TRBV29-1 | CSVEVGAVRSYNEQFF
TRBJ1-6 | TRBV10-2 | CASNEHRSNNSPLHF
TRBJ1-1 | TRBV19 | CASNFGAGSEAFF
TRBJ2-2 | TRBV6-4 | CASSDSQTGELFF
TRBJ2-7 | TRBV6-6 | CASKVLSTGDYEQYF
TRBJ1-1 | TRBV27 | CASSLSGNQLNTEAFF
TRBJ2-1 | TRBV30 | CAWSGSSGYNEQFF
TRBJ2-1 | TRBV7-3 | CASSLTASGAYNEQFF
TRBJ2-5 | TRBV9 | CASSVLGTAEETQYF
TRBJ2-5 | TRBV24-1 | CATSGTGGLETQYF
TRBJ2-7 | TRBV28 | CASSLGLAREQYF
TRBJ1-4 | TRBV15 | CATQDRENEKLFF
TRBJ2-1 | TRBV29-1 | CSVGGLAGNEQFF
TRBJ2-5 | TRBV27 | CASSSPAGSVETQYF
TRBJ1-1 | TRBV27 | CASSLDRSAEAFF
TRBJ1-1 | TRBV7-9 | CASSLSGTGETEAFF
TRBJ1-5 | TRBV28 | CASGPGQSIYSNQPQHF
TRBJ1-5 | TRBV5-6 | CASSFSPNQPQHF
TRBJ2-7 | TRBV5-8 | CASSLYPGGSYEQYF
TRBJ2-1 | TRBV27 | CASSSMGLSYNEQFF
TRBJ1-1 | TRBV7-9 | CACSGQGGNTEAFF
TRBJ2-7 | TRBV10-3 | CAISESPTYEQYF
TRBJ2-1 | TRBV27 | CASSPLGVAGVLNEQFF
TRBJ2-1 | TRBV6-5 | CASSSQKAGPGNEQFF
TRBJ1-2 | TRBV19 | CASSISRDYGYTF
TRBJ2-2 | TRBV4-3 | CASSSETGTSWTAGELFF
TRBJ2-5 | TRBV7-2 | CASSPDRGRQETQYF
TRBJ2-7 | TRBV7-5 | CARSLGARGSYEQYF
TRBJ2-7 | TRBV14 | CASAGLAGSYEQYF
TRBJ2-2 | TRBV19 | CASMWGEGYTGELFF
TRBJ2-7 | TRBV7-2 | CASNPFGGDYEQYF